The rows below give T cell receptor beta chains drawn from one sample of a study of vaccination effects on CD4 cells after COVID-19. These receptors have no known antigen. Assay used: immunoSEQ multiplex PCR; TCRdb lists only in-frame clones, some missing. The sample has approximately 30,000 clones, roughly 80% seen once. Specimen: CD4+ T cells from PBMCs cultured without peptide, collected after COVID-19 vaccination. These receptors were obtained from a human donor who had a prior SARS-CoV-2 infection. Both conserved end residues are part of each CDR3. A D gene is named only where the DNA matches it firmly. The size of a clone is reported for some rows only, either as once, few or many, or as a class for expanded clones.

>TRBV12-5|TRBJ1-1|.|.
CASGLVDVAWGTEAFF
TGTGCTAGTGGTTTGGTAGACGTTGCCTGGGGCACTGAAGCTTTCTTT
>TRBV7-8|TRBJ2-3|.|.
CASSPLRGARSDTQYF
TGTGCCAGCAGCCCCCTTCGTGGGGCGCGTTCAGATACGCAGTATTTT
>TRBV30|TRBJ1-1|TRBD1|.
CAWDRANTEAFF
TGTGCCTGGGACAGGGCGAACACTGAAGCTTTCTTT
>TRBV4-2|TRBJ2-3|TRBD2|.
CASSQAGGAADTQYF
TGTGCCAGCAGCCAAGCCGGGGGGGCCGCAGATACGCAGTATTTT
>TRBV7-9|TRBJ2-7|.|.
CASSSSGGHEQYF
TGTGCCAGCAGCTCCTCCGGGGGCCACGAGCAGTACTTC
>TRBV5-1|TRBJ1-2|.|.
CASSLGGRANYGYTF
TGCGCCAGCAGCTTGGGTGGTAGGGCTAACTATGGCTACACCTTC
>TRBV29-1|TRBJ2-3|TRBD1|.
CSVRQGGADTQYF
TGCAGCGTAAGACAGGGGGGCGCAGATACGCAGTATTTT
>TRBV11-2|TRBJ1-2|.|once
CASSELSAGSGYTF
TGTGCCAGCAGCGAACTCTCTGCCGGGAGCGGCTACACCTTC
>TRBV10-3|TRBJ2-3|.|.
CAISEGLGDTQYF
TGTGCCATCAGTGAGGGTCTAGGAGATACGCAGTATTTT
>TRBV5-8|TRBJ2-1|.|few
CASSLRVSGSNNEQFF
TGTGCCAGCAGCTTGAGGGTTTCAGGGTCAAATAATGAGCAGTTCTTC
>TRBV6-2/TRBV6-3|TRBJ2-7|TRBD2|once
CASSYGIAGVTPYEQYF
TGTGCCAGCAGTTACGGTATAGCGGGAGTGACTCCCTACGAGCAGTACTTC
>TRBV5-4|TRBJ2-5|TRBD2|.
CASSLAGVVIETQYF
TGTGCCAGCAGCTTAGCGGGAGTGGTTATAGAGACCCAGTACTTC
>TRBV15|TRBJ2-1|.|.
CATSEEGYNEQFF
TGTGCCACCAGCGAAGAGGGCTACAATGAGCAGTTCTTC
>TRBV5-6|TRBJ1-5|.|.
CASSLRSGQPQHF
TGTGCCAGCAGCTTGCGTAGCGGACAGCCCCAGCATTTT
>TRBV2|TRBJ1-1|TRBD1|.
CASKLGQSYFGGEAFF
TGTGCCAGCAAGCTGGGACAGAGTTACTTTGGCGGTGAAGCTTTCTTT
>TRBV9|TRBJ2-4|.|.
CASSVSAGTSIQYF
TGTGCCAGCAGCGTAAGCGCCGGGACATCGATTCAGTACTTC
>TRBV2|TRBJ1-4|.|few
CASSLQSWGEKLFF
TGTGCCAGCAGTCTACAGTCTTGGGGTGAAAAACTGTTTTTT
>TRBV5-1|TRBJ2-7|TRBD2|.
CASSLSGDEQYF
TGCGCCAGCAGCTTGAGCGGGGACGAGCAGTACTTC
>TRBV30|TRBJ2-5|TRBD1|.
CAWSVGAGGRETQYF
TGTGCCTGGAGTGTAGGTGCAGGGGGCAGAGAGACCCAGTACTTC
>TRBV24-1|TRBJ2-1|TRBD1|.
CATSGGRRTGIYEQFF
TGTGCCACCAGTGGGGGAAGAAGGACAGGGATTTATGAGCAGTTCTTC
>TRBV7-8|TRBJ2-3|.|.
CASSLALNSDTQYF
TGTGCCAGCAGCTTAGCGCTCAATTCAGATACGCAGTATTTT
>TRBV7-2|TRBJ2-7|TRBD1|.
CASSANRGPYEQYF
TGTGCCAGCAGCGCCAACAGGGGCCCCTACGAGCAGTACTTC
>TRBV6-6|TRBJ2-7|.|once
CASSYSKGVGYEQYF
TGTGCCAGCAGTTACTCGAAAGGGGTTGGGTACGAGCAGTACTTC
>TRBV7-3|TRBJ1-5|.|few
CASSLRGDQPQHF
TGTGCCAGCAGCTTAAGAGGCGATCAGCCCCAGCATTTT
>TRBV19|TRBJ1-3|.|.
CASTDTAGNTIYF
TGTGCCAGTACCGATACGGCTGGAAACACCATATATTTT
>TRBV28|TRBJ1-2|.|.
CASSFPDRNYGYTF
TGTGCCAGCAGTTTCCCGGACAGAAACTATGGCTACACCTTC
>TRBV29-1|TRBJ2-5|TRBD1|.
CSVEGDSRWTQYF
TGCAGCGTTGAAGGGGACAGCCGGTGGACCCAGTACTTC
>TRBV24-1|TRBJ2-3|TRBD1|.
CATSDLPGQASTDTQYF
TGTGCCACCAGTGATTTGCCTGGACAGGCTAGCACAGATACGCAGTATTTT
>TRBV2|TRBJ2-7|.|.
CASSLPLTYEQYF
TGTGCCAGCTCCCTGCCGCTGACCTACGAGCAGTACTTC
>TRBV6-6|TRBJ1-1|TRBD1|few
CASSYPGTGKPEAFF
TGTGCCAGCAGTTATCCCGGGACAGGCAAACCTGAAGCTTTCTTT
>TRBV11-3|TRBJ2-1|.|few
CASSFSGIASYNEQFF
TGTGCCAGCAGCTTTAGCGGAATAGCCTCCTACAATGAGCAGTTCTTC
>TRBV5-5|TRBJ1-1|TRBD1|.
CASSWSGQGNTEAFF
TGTGCCAGCAGCTGGAGCGGACAGGGGAACACTGAAGCTTTCTTT
>TRBV30|TRBJ1-5|.|.
CAWSLGGSGNQPQHF
TGTGCCTGGAGTCTGGGGGGGTCGGGCAATCAGCCCCAGCATTTT
>TRBV2|TRBJ2-5|.|once
CASSEAGYQETQYF
TGTGCCAGCAGTGAAGCGGGGTACCAAGAGACCCAGTACTTC